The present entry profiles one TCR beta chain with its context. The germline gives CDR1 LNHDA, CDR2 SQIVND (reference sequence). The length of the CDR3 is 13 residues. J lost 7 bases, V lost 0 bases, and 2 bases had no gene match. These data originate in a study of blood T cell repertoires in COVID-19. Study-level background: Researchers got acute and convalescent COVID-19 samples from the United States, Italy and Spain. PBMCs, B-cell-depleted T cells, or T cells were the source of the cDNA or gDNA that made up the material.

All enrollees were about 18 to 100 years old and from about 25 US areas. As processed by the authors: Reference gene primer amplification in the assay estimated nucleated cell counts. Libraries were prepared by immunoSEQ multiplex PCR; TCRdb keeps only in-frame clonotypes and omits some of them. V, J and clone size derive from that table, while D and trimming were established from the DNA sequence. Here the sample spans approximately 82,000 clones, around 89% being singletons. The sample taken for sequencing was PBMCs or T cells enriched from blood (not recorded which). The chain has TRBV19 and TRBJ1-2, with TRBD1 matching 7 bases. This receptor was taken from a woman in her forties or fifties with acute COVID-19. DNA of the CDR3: TGTGCCAGTAGTATAGACCGACAGGGTGGCTACACCTTC. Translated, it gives CASSIDRQGGYTF. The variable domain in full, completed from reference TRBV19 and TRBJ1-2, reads DGGITQSPKYLFRKEGQNVTLSCEQNLNHDAMYWYRQDPGQGLRLIYYSQIVNDFQKGDIAEGYSVSREKKESFPLTVTSAQKNPTAFYLCASSIDRQGGYTFGSGTRLTVV.